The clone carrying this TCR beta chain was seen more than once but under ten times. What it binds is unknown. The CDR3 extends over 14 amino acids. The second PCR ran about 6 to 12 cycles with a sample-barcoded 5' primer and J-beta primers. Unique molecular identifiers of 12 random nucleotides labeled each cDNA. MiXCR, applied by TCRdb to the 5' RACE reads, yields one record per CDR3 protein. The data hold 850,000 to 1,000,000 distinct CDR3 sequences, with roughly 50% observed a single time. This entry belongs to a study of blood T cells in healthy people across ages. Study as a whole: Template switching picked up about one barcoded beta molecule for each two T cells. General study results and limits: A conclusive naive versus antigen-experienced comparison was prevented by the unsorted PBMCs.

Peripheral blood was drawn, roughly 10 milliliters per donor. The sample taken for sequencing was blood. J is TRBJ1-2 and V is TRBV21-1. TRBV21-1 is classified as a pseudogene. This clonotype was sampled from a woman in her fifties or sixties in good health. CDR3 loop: CASRNAPNGYGYTF. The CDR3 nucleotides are TGTGCCAGCAGGAACGCACCGAATGGGTATGGCTACACCTTC.